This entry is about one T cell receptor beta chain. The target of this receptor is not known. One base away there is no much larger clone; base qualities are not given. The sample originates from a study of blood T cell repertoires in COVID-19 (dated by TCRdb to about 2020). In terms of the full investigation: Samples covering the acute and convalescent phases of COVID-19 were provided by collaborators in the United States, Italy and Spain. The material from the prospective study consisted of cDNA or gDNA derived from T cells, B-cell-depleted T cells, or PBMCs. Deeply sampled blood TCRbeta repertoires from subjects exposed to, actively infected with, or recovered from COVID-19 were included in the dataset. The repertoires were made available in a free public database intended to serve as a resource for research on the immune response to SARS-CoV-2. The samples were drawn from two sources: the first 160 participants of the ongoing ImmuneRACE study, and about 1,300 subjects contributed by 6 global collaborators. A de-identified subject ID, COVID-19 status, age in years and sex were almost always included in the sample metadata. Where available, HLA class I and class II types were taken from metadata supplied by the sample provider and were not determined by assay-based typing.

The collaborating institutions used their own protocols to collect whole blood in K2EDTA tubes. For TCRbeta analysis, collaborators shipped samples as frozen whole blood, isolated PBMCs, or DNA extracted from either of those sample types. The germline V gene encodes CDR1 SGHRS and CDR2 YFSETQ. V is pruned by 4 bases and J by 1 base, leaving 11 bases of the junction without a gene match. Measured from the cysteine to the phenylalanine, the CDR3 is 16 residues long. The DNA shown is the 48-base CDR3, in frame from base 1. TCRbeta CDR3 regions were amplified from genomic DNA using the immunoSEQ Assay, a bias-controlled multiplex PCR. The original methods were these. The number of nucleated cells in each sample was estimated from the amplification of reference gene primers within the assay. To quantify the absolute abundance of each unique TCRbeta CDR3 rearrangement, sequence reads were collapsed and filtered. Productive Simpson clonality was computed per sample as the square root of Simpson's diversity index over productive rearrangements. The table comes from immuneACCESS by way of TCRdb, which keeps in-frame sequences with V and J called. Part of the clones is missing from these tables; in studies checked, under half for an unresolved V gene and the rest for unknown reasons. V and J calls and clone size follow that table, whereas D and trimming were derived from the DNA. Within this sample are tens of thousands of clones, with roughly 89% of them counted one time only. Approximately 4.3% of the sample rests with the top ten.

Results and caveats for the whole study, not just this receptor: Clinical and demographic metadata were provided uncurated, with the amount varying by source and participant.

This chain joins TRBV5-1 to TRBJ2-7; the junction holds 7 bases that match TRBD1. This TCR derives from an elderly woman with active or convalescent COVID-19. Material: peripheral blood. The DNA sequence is TGCGCCAGCAGCAAAATCCGGGACAGTAATTCCTACGAGCAGTACTTC. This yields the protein CASSKIRDSNSYEQYF.